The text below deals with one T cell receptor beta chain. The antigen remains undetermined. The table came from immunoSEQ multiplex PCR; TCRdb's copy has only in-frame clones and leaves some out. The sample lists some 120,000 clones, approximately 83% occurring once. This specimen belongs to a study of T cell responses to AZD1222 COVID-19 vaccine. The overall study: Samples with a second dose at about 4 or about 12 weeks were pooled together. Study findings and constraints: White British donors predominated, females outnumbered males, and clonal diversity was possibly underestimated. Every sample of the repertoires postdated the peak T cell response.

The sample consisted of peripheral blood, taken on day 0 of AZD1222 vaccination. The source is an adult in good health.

CDR3 in DNA: TGCGCCAGCAGCTTGGTTCGGGCGCACACAGATACGCAGTATTTT. Its protein product is CASSLVRAHTDTQYF. The rearrangement joins TRBV5-1 to TRBJ2-3; unclear D gene. The CDR3 spans 15 residues. Per germline, CDR1 SGHRS and CDR2 YFSETQ. The V end was cut by 0 bases, the J end by 2 bases, with 10 bases between.